The 21 T cell receptor beta chains presented below share a single source sample, sequenced in a study of beta chain features in type 1 diabetes. Study findings and constraints: All four CD4+ subsets of Type 1 diabetes patients contained TCRB CDR3s that were moderately but significantly shorter.

Expressed TCRB transcripts were sequenced after all isolated RNA was converted to cDNA. TCRdb's copy holds only in-frame clones and misses some; the assay was immunoSEQ multiplex PCR. This sample has roughly 280,000 clones, with 24% found just once. These TCRs are of unknown antigen specificity. Sequenced material: naive CD4+ T cells from blood. Receptors originate from a woman in her twenties or thirties with type 1 diabetes.

This clone has a handful of counts. This rearrangement joins TRBV30 to TRBJ1-1, with a possible D match to TRBD1 (6 bases). The germline V gene encodes CDR1 GTSNPN and CDR2 SVGIG (reference sequence). This CDR3 has 13 amino acids. V dropped 0 bases and J dropped 4 bases, with 9 bases sitting between them. CDR3 amino acids: CAWSVGTRTEAFF. CDR3 nucleotides: TGTGCCTGGAGTGTTGGGACACGCACTGAAGCTTTCTTT.

The chain combines TRBV29-1 with TRBJ2-2, with D perhaps TRBD2 (6 bases). This CDR3 contains 12 residues. V gave up 1 base and J gave up 6 bases, with 6 bases separating them. Germline V lookup: CDR1 SQVTM, CDR2 ANQGSEA. This CDR3 reads CSVEGGAGELFF. In DNA, the CDR3 is TGCAGCGTTGAAGGGGGGGCCGGGGAGCTGTTTTTT.

Only a few counts were recorded for this clone. This chain connects TRBV23-1 to TRBJ1-5; no firm D call. TRBV23-1 is reported as an ORF; its role is uncertain. The CDR3 covers 13 residues. V was shortened by 3 bases and J by 5 bases, with 8 bases between the two germline ends. The CDR3 loop is CASSQYPDQPQHF. CDR3 sequence (DNA): TGCGCCAGCAGTCAGTATCCCGATCAGCCCCAGCATTTT.

Only a few counts were recorded for this clone. The chain uses TRBV19 and TRBJ2-1, with D possibly matching TRBD1 (6 bases). CDR1 LNHDA and CDR2 SQIVND come from the germline V gene (reference sequence). The CDR3 totals 13 residues. The germline V and J ends were trimmed by 6 bases and 15 bases, with 21 bases remaining between them. CDR3 loop: CASRRNQGQDSFF. The CDR3 bases are TGTGCCAGTAGGAGGAACCAGGGGCAAGATTCGTTCTTC.

The table lists this clone with a few counts. The gene calls are TRBV7-2 and TRBJ2-1, with TRBD1 matching over 7 bases. CDR1 is SGHTA, CDR2 FQGNSA, per germline. J was trimmed by 8 bases and V by 0 bases; bases with no gene match: 7. CDR3 length: 15 residues. The DNA of the CDR3 is TGTGCCAGCAGCTTAGCGGCGACAGGGATCTATGAGCAGTTCTTC. Translating gives CASSLAATGIYEQFF.

This chain joins TRBV18 and TRBJ2-7; D gene uncertain. The CDR3 is 16 residues long. Germline V gene data show CDR1 as KGHSH and CDR2 as LQKENI. V shed 0 bases and J shed 6 bases, with 18 bases lying between them. The CDR3 sequence: CASSPPSGFAVGEQYF. CDR3 coding DNA: TGTGCCAGCTCACCACCGTCTGGGTTCGCGGTTGGCGAGCAGTACTTC.

This chain links TRBV11-3 with TRBJ2-5, with TRBD2 matching over 8 bases. Unmatched junction bases numbered 3, after V lost 1 base and J lost 2 bases. CDR1 and CDR2 (germline): SGHNT, YENEEA. The CDR3 has 15 amino acids. This chain's CDR3 is CASSLVGRGQETQYF. CDR3 coding DNA: TGTGCCAGCAGCTTAGTCGGGAGGGGACAAGAGACCCAGTACTTC.

This clone was counted between two and nine times. CDR3 DNA sequence: TGTGCCAGTAGTATCGGGAAGACTAATGAAAAACTGTTTTTT. Protein product: CASSIGKTNEKLFF. This chain uses TRBV19 with TRBJ1-4; no definite D call. V lost 3 bases and J 2 bases, leaving 7 bases between the germline ends. Germline CDR1 and CDR2: LNHDA and SQIVND (reference sequence). The CDR3 totals 14 residues.

The J gene is TRBJ2-1, the V gene TRBV19, with D tentatively TRBD2 (6 bases). Trimming removed 10 bases at V and 0 bases at J, with 19 bases between. This CDR3 comprises 16 residues. The germline V gene has CDR1 LNHDA and CDR2 SQIVND (reference sequence). CDR3 bases: TGTGCCACCTCTCACCTTCTAGCGAGCTCCTACAATGAGCAGTTCTTC. It specifies CATSHLLASSYNEQFF.

The V gene is TRBV7-2, the J gene TRBJ2-7; D is uncertain. V dropped 5 bases and J dropped 4 bases, with 9 bases sitting between them. The V gene's germline CDR1 is SGHTA and CDR2 FQGNSA. The CDR3 sequence is 12 residues long. The CDR3 region has the DNA TGTGCCAGCAGCGTCCCCGGGTACGAGCAGTACTTC. Translation gives CASSVPGYEQYF.

There are a few counts of this clone. The chain recombines TRBV5-4 with TRBJ1-4; weak D call: TRBD1 (5 bases). Trimming took off 5 bases at V and 6 bases at J, with 17 bases between the two ends. This CDR3 comprises 15 residues. CDR1 is SGHNT and CDR2 is YYREEE in the germline V gene (reference sequence). The CDR3 reads CASSRVGGKYEKLFF. The CDR3 DNA reads TGTGCCAGCAGTCGTGTCGGGGGGAAATATGAAAAACTGTTTTTT.

V gene TRBV5-1 combines with J gene TRBJ1-2; TRBD1 agrees at 9 bases. Germline V gene lookup returns CDR1 SGHRS and CDR2 YFSETQ. J lost 8 bases, V lost 3 bases, and 11 bases had no gene match. This CDR3 spans 15 amino acids. Here the CDR3 DNA reads TGCGCCAGCAGCTCCGGGGACAGGGTCTTGGACGGCTACACCTTC. Translated: CASSSGDRVLDGYTF.

V usage is TRBV25-1 and J usage is TRBJ2-5; D possibly corresponds to TRBD2 (7 bases). This CDR3 has 13 amino acids. V was trimmed by 7 bases and J by 5 bases, leaving 14 bases between them. Per germline, CDR1 MGHDK and CDR2 SYGVNS. CDR3 bases: TGTGCCAGCAACCGAGGGGGGGGTGAGACCCAGTACTTC. Translation: CASNRGGGETQYF.

This clone was observed a few times. The chain is built from TRBV23-1 and TRBJ2-6; D possibly corresponds to TRBD1 (6 bases). TRBV23-1 is assigned to the ORF class and has an uncertain function. V gave up 9 bases and J gave up 0 bases, with 30 bases separating them. The CDR3 totals 21 residues. In DNA form, the CDR3 reads TGCGCCAGAAATAGACGTGAACCACAGGGAACTCACCACTCTGGGGCCAACGTCCTGACTTTC. This encodes CARNRREPQGTHHSGANVLTF.

The chain recombines TRBV4-1 with TRBJ2-2, with D maybe TRBD1 (6 bases). Germline V gene sequence: CDR1 MGHRA, CDR2 YSYEKL. Trimming pared 0 bases from V and 0 bases from J, leaving 8 bases between. The CDR3 consists of 16 residues. DNA for the CDR3: TGCGCCAGCAGCCAAGAAGGACAGCCGAACACCGGGGAGCTGTTTTTT. Translated, it gives CASSQEGQPNTGELFF.

The rearrangement links TRBV5-1 to TRBJ1-2, with D perhaps TRBD1 (5 bases). The germline CDR1 and CDR2 sequences are SGHRS and YFSETQ. V was cut by 7 bases and J by 3 bases, with 13 bases left in between. This CDR3 has 13 amino acids. As DNA, the CDR3 is TGCGCCAGCGGATCGCAGGGCGACTATGGCTACACCTTC. Translation gives CASGSQGDYGYTF. Based on the CDR3 plus reference TRBV5-1 and TRBJ1-2, the full variable domain is KAGVTQTPRYLIKTRGQQVTLSCSPISGHRSVSWYQQTPGQGLQFLFEYFSETQRNKGNFPGRFSGRQFSNSRSEMNVSTLELGDSALYLCASGSQGDYGYTFGSGTRLTVV.

In the case of this clone: The same CDR3 can be traced to other DNA sequences in this sample. This chain connects TRBV5-1 to TRBJ2-7; 9 bases match TRBD1. In germline, CDR1 is SGHRS, CDR2 YFSETQ. J lost 4 bases, V lost 3 bases, and 2 bases had no gene match. CDR3 length: 13 residues. The CDR3 DNA follows: TGCGCCAGCAGCTCAGGACAGGGGTACGAGCAGTACTTC. Translating it yields CASSSGQGYEQYF.

The chain has TRBV19 and TRBJ2-1; 12 nucleotides match TRBD2. Per the germline V gene, CDR1 is LNHDA and CDR2 is SQIVND (reference sequence). Trimming took 3 bases from V and 2 from J; bases not matched to a gene: 14. CDR3 length: 20 residues. The CDR3 here is CASSISLPSGRATTYNEQFF. CDR3 DNA: TGTGCCAGTAGTATTTCTCTCCCTAGCGGGAGGGCCACGACCTACAATGAGCAGTTCTTC.

This clone was detected a few times. The rearrangement links TRBV18 to TRBJ2-1; 8 bases agree with TRBD2. Germline V gives CDR1 KGHSH, CDR2 LQKENI. The CDR3 is made up of 16 amino acids. The trim removed 1 base at V and 7 bases at J, leaving 9 bases unmatched. CDR3 coding DNA: TGTGCCAGCTCACCACGGATCGCTAGCGGGTCAAATGAGCAGTTCTTC. The encoded protein is CASSPRIASGSNEQFF.

V gene TRBV5-4 combines with J gene TRBJ1-2; no definite D call. This CDR3 has 13 residues. Germline-derived CDR1 and CDR2 are SGHNT and YYREEE (reference sequence). The V and J ends lost 0 bases and 0 bases respectively, with 3 bases between them. The CDR3 coding sequence is TGTGCCAGCAGCTTGGCCACTAACTATGGCTACACCTTC. Translation: CASSLATNYGYTF.

This clone was counted only a few times. The chain carries TRBV5-1 and TRBJ2-7, with D unresolved. Trimming removed 4 bases from V and 0 bases from J, with 11 bases in between. CDR1 and CDR2 (germline): SGHRS, YFSETQ. The CDR3 spans 14 residues. This CDR3 reads CASSPSVSSYEQYF. The CDR3, as DNA: TGCGCCAGCAGCCCATCGGTGAGCTCCTACGAGCAGTACTTC.